The source of this T cell receptor (beta chain) is a study of blood T cell repertoires in COVID-19. Across the whole study: Samples taken during acute and convalescent COVID-19 were collected in the United States, Italy and Spain.

Losses at the gene ends were 6 bases for V and 4 bases for J; bases not matched to a gene: 12. This CDR3 contains 16 residues. CDR1 is SQVTM and CDR2 is ANQGSEA in the germline V gene. The repertoire was sequenced with immunoSEQ multiplex PCR; TCRdb's copy has only in-frame clones and lacks some. The data show 60,000 to 65,000 clones, with about 73% seen just once and under 30% held by the top ten. Input material: peripheral blood. The chain carries TRBV29-1 and TRBJ2-1, with 10 bases matching TRBD2. The sequence came from a woman older than 75 with acute or convalescent COVID-19. The CDR3 reads CSVPRFGTSVYNEQFF. CDR3 nucleotides: TGCAGCGTGCCGCGCTTCGGGACTAGCGTGTACAATGAGCAGTTCTTC.